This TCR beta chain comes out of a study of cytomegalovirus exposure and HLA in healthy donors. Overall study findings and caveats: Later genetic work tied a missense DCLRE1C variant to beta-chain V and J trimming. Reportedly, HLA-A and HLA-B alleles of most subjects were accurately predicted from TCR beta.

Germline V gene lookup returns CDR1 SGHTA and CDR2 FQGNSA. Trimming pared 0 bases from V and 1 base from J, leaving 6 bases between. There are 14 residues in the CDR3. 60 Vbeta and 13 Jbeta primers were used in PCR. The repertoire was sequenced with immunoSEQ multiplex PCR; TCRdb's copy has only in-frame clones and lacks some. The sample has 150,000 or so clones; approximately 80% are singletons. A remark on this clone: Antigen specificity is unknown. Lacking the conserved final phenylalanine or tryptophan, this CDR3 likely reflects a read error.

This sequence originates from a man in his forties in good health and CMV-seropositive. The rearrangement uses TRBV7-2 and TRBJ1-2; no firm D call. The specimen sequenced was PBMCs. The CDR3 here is CASSLALINYGYTL. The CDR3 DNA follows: TGTGCCAGCAGCTTAGCTTTGATTAACTATGGCTACACCCTC.